The 13 T cell receptor beta chains in this list originate from one sample, sequenced in a study of identical twins. TCRdb independently ran MiXCR on the 5' RACE reads; one entry per CDR3 protein. The profile shows 150,000 or so distinct CDR3 sequences, roughly 3.5% of them singletons. The sequenced sample consisted of memory T cells sorted from blood. Receptor source: a man between 18 and 29 years old in good health.

This clonotype was picked up many times. V and J are TRBV18 and TRBJ2-7, with 10 bases aligning to TRBD1. Unmatched junction bases numbered 1, after V lost 3 bases and J lost 2 bases. In germline, CDR1 is KGHSH, CDR2 LQKENI. CDR3 size: 14 residues. The CDR3 region has the DNA TGTGCCAGCTCACCGGGGACAGGGGCCTACGAGCAGTACTTC. Its protein product is CASSPGTGAYEQYF.

As to this clonotype: A clone one base away is much larger, so this may be a read error. The chain has TRBV11-2 and TRBJ2-7, with a tentative D call TRBD2 (6 bases). Germline V gene lookup returns CDR1 SGHAT and CDR2 FQNNGV. Trimming took off 6 bases at V and 1 base at J, with 19 bases between the two ends. The CDR3 is 16 amino acids. The CDR3 spells CASSSSGLSTSYEQYF. For the CDR3, the DNA is TGTGCCAGCAGTTCCAGCGGGCTTTCTACGTCCTACGAGCAGTACTTC.

In this sample, this clonotype turned up many times. The CDR3 is CASRRTGYYEQYF. CDR3 nucleotides: TGTGCCAGCAGGCGGACAGGCTACTACGAGCAGTACTTC. This chain connects TRBV27 to TRBJ2-7, with 7 bases matching TRBD1. Trimming took 6 bases from V and 3 from J; bases not matched to a gene: 5. The CDR3 spans 13 residues. Germline lookup yields CDR1 MNHEY and CDR2 SMNVEV (reference sequence).

The table lists this clonotype with many counts. The chain has TRBV20-1 and TRBJ1-5; weak D call: TRBD1 (6 bases). The germline CDR1 and CDR2 sequences are DFQATT and SNEGSKA (reference sequence). V lost 3 bases to trimming and J lost 3 bases, with 9 bases between them. This CDR3 has 13 amino acids. The DNA for the CDR3 is TGCAGTGCTAGGGACAGCCCCAATCAGCCCCAGCATTTT. Protein product: CSARDSPNQPQHF.

This clonotype came up many times. The chain has TRBV12-3 or TRBV12-4 and TRBJ2-2; D ambiguous. CDR3 size: 14 residues. V was pared by 5 bases and J by 5 bases, with 12 bases between. CDR3 DNA sequence: TGTGCCAGCAGTCAACGGCGACCGACCGGGGAGCTGTTTTTT. Translation gives CASSQRRPTGELFF.

The sample holds many counts of this clonotype. V gene TRBV12-3 or TRBV12-4 combines with J gene TRBJ2-5; TRBD1 matches at 7 bases. Unmatched junction bases numbered 11, after V lost 6 bases and J lost 7 bases. CDR3 length equals 14 residues. For the CDR3, the DNA is TGTGCCAGCAGCCCTACAGGGGCACTAGGGACCCAGTACTTC. It codes for CASSPTGALGTQYF.

At least ten counts were recorded for this clonotype. The rearrangement links TRBV4-2 to TRBJ2-7; 7 positions match TRBD2. V gave up 3 bases and J gave up 1 base; unmatched junction bases: 9. Germline-derived CDR1 and CDR2 are LGHNA and YNFKEQ. The CDR3 is 16 residues long. For the CDR3, the DNA is TGTGCCAGCAGCCAGGGGGAGGGCCGGGATTCCTACGAGCAGTACTTC. Protein product: CASSQGEGRDSYEQYF.

In this sample, this clonotype turned up many times. The chain couples TRBV29-1 to TRBJ2-4; 7 bases fit TRBD1. This CDR3 is built from 12 residues. Per germline, CDR1 SQVTM and CDR2 ANQGSEA. V trimming: 4 bases; J trimming: 6 bases; junction bases outside the gene matches: 3. In DNA form, the CDR3 reads TGCAGCGTTGTGGGACAGAGAAACATTCAGTACTTC. Residues: CSVVGQRNIQYF. Drawing the rest from reference TRBV29-1 and TRBJ2-4, the complete variable domain is SAVISQKPSRDICQRGTSLTIQCQVDSQVTMMFWYRQQPGQSLTLIATANQGSEATYESGFVIDKFPISRPNLTFSTLTVSNMSPEDSSIYLCSVVGQRNIQYFGAGTRLSVL.

This clonotype was seen repeatedly, ten times or more. This chain links TRBV4-1 with TRBJ2-2; D not resolved. Deletions cut 6 bases from V and 2 bases from J, with 13 bases between. Germline CDR1 reads MGHRA; CDR2 reads YSYEKL. This CDR3 spans 15 amino acids. The CDR3 protein is CASRMVGLNTGELFF. CDR3 in DNA: TGCGCCAGCAGAATGGTGGGCCTAAACACCGGGGAGCTGTTTTTT.

This clonotype was counted between two and nine times. At one of its ends the junction is not consistent with the germline gene, which may arise from a read error. V usage is TRBV27 and J usage is TRBJ2-5, with a tentative D call TRBD1 (6 bases). This CDR3 spans 11 amino acids. CDR1 and CDR2 (germline): MNHEY, SMNVEV (reference sequence). The CDR3 loop reads CASTFGDNRNF. The CDR3, as DNA: TGTGCCAGCACCTTCGGGGACAACCGGAACTTC.

Many counts were recorded for this clonotype. V gene TRBV10-3 combines with J gene TRBJ2-7; 8 bases align to TRBD2. In germline, CDR1 is ENHRY, CDR2 SYGVKD. The CDR3 covers 15 residues. V trimming: 0 bases; J trimming: 6 bases; junction bases outside the gene matches: 7. CDR3 sequence: CAISESGTRSSEQYV. Here the CDR3 DNA reads TGTGCCATCAGTGAGTCTGGGACTAGGAGTTCCGAGCAGTACGTC.

Ten or more counts support this clonotype. The V call is TRBV4-1, the J call TRBJ2-3; TRBD2 is a possible D gene (6 bases). V shed 1 base and J shed 8 bases, with 19 bases lying between them. Germline-derived CDR1 and CDR2 are MGHRA and YSYEKL. CDR3 length: 16 amino acids. The CDR3 loop reads CASSQVRGIDPGTQYF. CDR3 in DNA: TGCGCCAGCAGCCAAGTCCGGGGGATCGACCCAGGTACGCAGTATTTT.

This clonotype came up many times. J is TRBJ1-2 and V is TRBV7-3, with a tentative D call TRBD1 (6 bases). From germline, CDR1 is SGHTA and CDR2 FQGTGA. The CDR3 length is 14 residues. V was cut by 3 bases and J by 3 bases, with 11 bases left in between. CDR3: CASSFVHRDYGYTF. The CDR3 region has the DNA TGTGCCAGCAGCTTTGTCCACAGGGACTATGGCTACACCTTC.